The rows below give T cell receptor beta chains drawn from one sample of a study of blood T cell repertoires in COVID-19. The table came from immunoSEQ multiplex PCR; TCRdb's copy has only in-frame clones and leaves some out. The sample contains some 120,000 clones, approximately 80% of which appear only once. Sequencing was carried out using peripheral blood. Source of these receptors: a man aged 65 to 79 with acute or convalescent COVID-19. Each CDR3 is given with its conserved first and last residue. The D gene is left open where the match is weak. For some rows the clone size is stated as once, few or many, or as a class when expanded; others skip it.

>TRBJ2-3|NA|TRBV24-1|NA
TGTGCCACCGCGGGGCAGGGCCCAGATACGCAGTATTTT
CATAGQGPDTQYF
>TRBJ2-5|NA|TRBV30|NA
TGTGCCTGGAGCCCCGGGACAAATATTCAAGAGACCCAGTACTTC
CAWSPGTNIQETQYF
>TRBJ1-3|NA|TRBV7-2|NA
TGTGCCAGCAGGGGGGGGAACTCTGGAAACACCATATATTTT
CASRGGNSGNTIYF
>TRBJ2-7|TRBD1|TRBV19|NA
TGTGCCTCACGGACAGGGGATTACGAGCAGTACTTC
CASRTGDYEQYF
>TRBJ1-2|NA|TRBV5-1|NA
TGCGCCAGCAGTTCTACAGGGATCTATGGCTACACCTTC
CASSSTGIYGYTF
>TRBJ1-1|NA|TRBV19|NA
TGTGCCAGTAGTAAGCCCCCCGGGACAAACACTGAAGCTTTCTTT
CASSKPPGTNTEAFF
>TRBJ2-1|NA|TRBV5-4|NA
TGTGCCAGCAGCAAGATCGAGTACAATGAGCAGTTCTTC
CASSKIEYNEQFF
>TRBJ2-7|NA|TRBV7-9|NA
TGTGCCAGCAGCTTAGTCAGGGGATTCTCCTACGAGCAGTACTTC
CASSLVRGFSYEQYF
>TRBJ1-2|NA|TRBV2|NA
TGTGCCAGCAGTGAAGACGTCGGAGGATTGGGCGACTATGGCTACACCTTC
CASSEDVGGLGDYGYTF
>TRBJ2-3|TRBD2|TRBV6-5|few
TGTGCCAGCAGTTACGAGACTAGCGGAGATACGCAGTATTTT
CASSYETSGDTQYF
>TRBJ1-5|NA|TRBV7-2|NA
TGTGCCAGCAGCTTAGATGGCAACCAGCCCCAGCATTTT
CASSLDGNQPQHF
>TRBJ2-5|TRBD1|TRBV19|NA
TGTGCCAGTAGTATGGCAGGGGGACGCCAAGAGACCCAGTACTTC
CASSMAGGRQETQYF
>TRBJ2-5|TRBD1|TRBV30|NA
TGTGCCTGGCGCCTCCGGGACAGGGTTGAAGAGACCCAGTACTTC
CAWRLRDRVEETQYF
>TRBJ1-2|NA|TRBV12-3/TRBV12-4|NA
TGTGCCAGCAGTCTCACACCTTGGGGCTACACCTTC
CASSLTPWGYTF
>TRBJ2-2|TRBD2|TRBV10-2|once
TGCGCCAGCAGGGTAGCGGGGGGGCCGGGGGAGCTGTTTTTT
CASRVAGGPGELFF
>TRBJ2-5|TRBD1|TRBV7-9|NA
TGTGCCAGCAGCAAGAGGGGTGACAGGGCCCTCAACCAAGAGACCCAGTACTTC
CASSKRGDRALNQETQYF
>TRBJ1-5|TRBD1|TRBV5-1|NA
TGCGCCAGCAGCCCCGGGACAGGGATTCTGGCTCAGCCCCAGCATTTT
CASSPGTGILAQPQHF
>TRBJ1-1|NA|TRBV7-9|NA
TGTGCCAGCAGCCTACAGGGTTCGGCTGAAGCTTTCTTT
CASSLQGSAEAFF
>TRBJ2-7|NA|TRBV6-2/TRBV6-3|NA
TGTGCCAGCAGCAAAAGCGGAGGACAAGACGGGGGGCAGTACTTC
CASSKSGGQDGGQYF
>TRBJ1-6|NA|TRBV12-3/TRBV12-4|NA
TGTGCCAGCAGGTATGACAGGTTAGGACCCCTCCACTTT
CASRYDRLGPLHF
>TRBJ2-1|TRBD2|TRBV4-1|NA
TGCGCCAGCAGCCAAGGAGCGGGGGAGCTCTACAATGAGCAGTTCTTC
CASSQGAGELYNEQFF
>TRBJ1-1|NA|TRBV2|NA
TGTGCCAGCAGTGAGAGGCAGTTGAACACTGAAGCTTTCTTT
CASSERQLNTEAFF
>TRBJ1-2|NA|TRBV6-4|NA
TGTGCCAGCAGTGTGGAGGCCAGGGGAAACTATGGCTACACCTTC
CASSVEARGNYGYTF
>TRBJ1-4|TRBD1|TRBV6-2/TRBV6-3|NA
TGTGCCAGCAGTCGACAGGGGTCTAATGAAAAACTGTTTTTT
CASSRQGSNEKLFF
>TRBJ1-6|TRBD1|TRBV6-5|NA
TGTGCCAGCAGTTACTCGGGGACAGGGCACTCACCCCTCCACTTT
CASSYSGTGHSPLHF
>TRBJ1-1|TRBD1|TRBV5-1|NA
TGCGCCAGCAGCTTGGCCCAGGGGGCGGGCACTGAAGCTTTCTTT
CASSLAQGAGTEAFF
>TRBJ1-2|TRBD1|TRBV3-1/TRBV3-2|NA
TGTGCCAGCAGCCAAGAGAGGGGGCGACCTAACTATGGCTACACCTTC
CASSQERGRPNYGYTF
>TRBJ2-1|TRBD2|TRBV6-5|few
TGTGCCAGCAGCCTACTAGCGGGCGCGGATGAGCAGTTCTTC
CASSLLAGADEQFF
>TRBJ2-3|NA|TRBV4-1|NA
TGCGCCAGCAGCCAAGAGGGGCGGAGCACAGATACGCAGTATTTT
CASSQEGRSTDTQYF
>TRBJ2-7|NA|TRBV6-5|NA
TGTGCCAGCAGTTACATCAACGAGCAGTACTTC
CASSYINEQYF
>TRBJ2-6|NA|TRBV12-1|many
TGTGCCAGCAGCTTTGGAGCGGGGGTCTCTGGGGCCAACGTCCTGACTTTC
CASSFGAGVSGANVLTF
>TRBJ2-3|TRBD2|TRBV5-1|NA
TGCGCCAGCAGACATAGCGGGGGGGTTAATACGCAGTATTTT
CASRHSGGVNTQYF
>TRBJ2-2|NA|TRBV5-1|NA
TGCGCCAGCAGCTTCCTAGGTGACACCGGGGAGCTGTTTTTT
CASSFLGDTGELFF
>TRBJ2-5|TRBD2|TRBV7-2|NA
TGTGCCAGCAGCTTAGGAGCGATTAGCGGGGGGCAAGAGACCCAGTACTTC
CASSLGAISGGQETQYF
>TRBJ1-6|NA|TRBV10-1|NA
TGCGCCAGCAAAAGGGGGGGGACCATGCCCTATAATTCACCCCTCCACTTT
CASKRGGTMPYNSPLHF
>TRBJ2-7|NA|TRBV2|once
TGTGCCAGCAGTGAGGGTACCACAGGTGTAAACGAGCAGTACTTC
CASSEGTTGVNEQYF
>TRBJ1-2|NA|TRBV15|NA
TGTGCCACCAGCAGAGATCTAGGGGCTCGGGGCTACACCTTC
CATSRDLGARGYTF
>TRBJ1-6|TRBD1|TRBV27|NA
TGTGCCAGCAGTTTATTCGGAAGGGCGGGACAGGGTTATTCACCCCTCCACTTT
CASSLFGRAGQGYSPLHF
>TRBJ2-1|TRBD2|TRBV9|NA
TGTGCCAGCAGCGTATCGGCCCTGACTAGCGGGGGGCCAATGAATGAGCAGTTCTTC
CASSVSALTSGGPMNEQFF
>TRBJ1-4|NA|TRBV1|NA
TGCACCAGCAGCCTCAGCCATATGGCGCGGGATGAAAAACTGTTTTTT
CTSSLSHMARDEKLFF
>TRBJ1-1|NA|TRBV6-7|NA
TGTGCCAGCAGTTCCCTCCTTGTGAACTTGAACACTGAAGCTTTCTTT
CASSSLLVNLNTEAFF
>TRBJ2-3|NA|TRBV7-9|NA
TGTGCCAGCAGCTATTATACAACAGATACGCAGTATTTT
CASSYYTTDTQYF
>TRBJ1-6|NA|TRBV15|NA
TGTGCCACCAGCAGAGATCCCGGGTCGAGTTCACCCCTCCACTTT
CATSRDPGSSSPLHF
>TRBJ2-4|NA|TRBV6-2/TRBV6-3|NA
TGTGCCAGCAGTTCCGCGGGGATAGCCAAAAACATTCAGTACTTC
CASSSAGIAKNIQYF
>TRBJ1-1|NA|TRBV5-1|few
TGCGCCAGCAGCTTGGGCGGGGACACTGAAGCTTTCTTT
CASSLGGDTEAFF
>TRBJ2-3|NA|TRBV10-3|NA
TGTGCCATGAGGTCTAGCACAGATACGCAGTATTTT
CAMRSSTDTQYF
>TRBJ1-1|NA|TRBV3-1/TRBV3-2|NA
TGTGCCAGCAGCCACGCGACGCGCAGGATTAACACTGAAGCTTTCTTT
CASSHATRRINTEAFF
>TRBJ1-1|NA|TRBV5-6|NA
TGTGCCAGCAGCTTGCCCGGGACTGGGATTATAGCTGAAGCTTTCTTT
CASSLPGTGIIAEAFF
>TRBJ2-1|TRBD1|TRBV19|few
TGTGCCAGTAGTTGGGACAGAAATGAGCAGTTCTTC
CASSWDRNEQFF
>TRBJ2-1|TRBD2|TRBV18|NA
TGTGCCAGCTCACCGAAGGGACTAGCGGGGGGTTCAAGCTCCTACAATGAGCAGTTCTTC
CASSPKGLAGGSSSYNEQFF
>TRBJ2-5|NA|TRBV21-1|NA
TGTGCCAGCAGCAAAGATCCCCCCCCCTTGACAAAAGGGCGGGGCCCCCTCGGGGAGACCCAGTACTTC
CASSKDPPPLTKGRGPLGETQYF